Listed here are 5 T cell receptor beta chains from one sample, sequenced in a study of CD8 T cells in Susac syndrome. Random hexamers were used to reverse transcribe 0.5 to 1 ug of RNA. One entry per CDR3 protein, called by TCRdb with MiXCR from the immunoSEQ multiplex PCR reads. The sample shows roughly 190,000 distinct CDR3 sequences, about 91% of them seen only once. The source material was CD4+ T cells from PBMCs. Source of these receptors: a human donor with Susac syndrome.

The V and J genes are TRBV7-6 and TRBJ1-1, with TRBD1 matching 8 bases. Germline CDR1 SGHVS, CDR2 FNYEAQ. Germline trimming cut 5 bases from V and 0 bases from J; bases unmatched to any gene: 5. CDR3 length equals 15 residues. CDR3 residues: CASSRTGTMNTEAFF. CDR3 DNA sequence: TGTGCCAGCAGCAGGACAGGGACGATGAACACTGAAGCTTTCTTT.

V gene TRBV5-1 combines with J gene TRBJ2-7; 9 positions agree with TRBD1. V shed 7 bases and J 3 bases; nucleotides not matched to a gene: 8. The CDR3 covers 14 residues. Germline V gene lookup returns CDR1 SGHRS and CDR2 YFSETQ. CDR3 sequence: CASSRGTGNYEQYF. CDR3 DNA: TGCGCCAGCTCCAGGGGGACAGGGAACTACGAGCAGTACTTC.

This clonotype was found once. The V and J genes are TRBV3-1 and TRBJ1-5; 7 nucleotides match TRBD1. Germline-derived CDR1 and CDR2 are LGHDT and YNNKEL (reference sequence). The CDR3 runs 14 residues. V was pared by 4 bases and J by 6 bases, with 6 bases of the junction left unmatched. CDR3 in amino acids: CASSLQGVGQPQHF. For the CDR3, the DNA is TGTGCCAGCAGCCTTCAGGGGGTCGGTCAGCCCCAGCATTTT.

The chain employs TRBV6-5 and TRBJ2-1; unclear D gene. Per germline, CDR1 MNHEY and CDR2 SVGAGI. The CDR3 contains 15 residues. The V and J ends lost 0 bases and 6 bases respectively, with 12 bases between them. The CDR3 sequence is CASSYSASLRNEQFF. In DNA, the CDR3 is TGTGCCAGCAGTTACTCGGCTAGTCTACGCAATGAGCAGTTCTTC.

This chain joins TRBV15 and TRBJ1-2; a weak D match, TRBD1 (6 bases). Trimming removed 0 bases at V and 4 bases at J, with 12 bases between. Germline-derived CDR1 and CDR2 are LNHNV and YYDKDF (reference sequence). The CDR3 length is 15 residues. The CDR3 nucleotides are TGTGCCACCAGCAGAGACCGACAGGAGATCTATGGCTACACCTTC. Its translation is CATSRDRQEIYGYTF.